The next 25 T cell receptor beta chains were all read from a single sample in a study of blood T cells in healthy people across ages. Together with a sample-barcoded 5' primer, a J-beta primer mix was included in a second PCR lasting roughly 6 to 12 cycles. A single record per CDR3 protein comes from TCRdb applying MiXCR to the 5' RACE reads. The sample has roughly 1,100,000 distinct CDR3 sequences; 25% are singletons. This sample was also put to use in a study of T cells of mothers and their children.

The sequenced material came from blood. Receptors originate from a girl aged 2-10 years in good health.

J is TRBJ1-1 and V is TRBV29-1, with 7 bases aligning to TRBD1. Germline-derived CDR1 and CDR2 are SQVTM and ANQGSEA. V gave up 4 bases and J gave up 11 bases; unmatched junction bases: 7. This CDR3 has 11 residues. The CDR3 DNA is TGCAGCGTTGCCGCAGGGGGGATGGCTTTCTTT. Protein product: CSVAAGGMAFF.

The V call is TRBV29-1, the J call TRBJ2-2, with D hard to call. CDR1 SQVTM and CDR2 ANQGSEA come from the germline V gene. V lost 6 bases and J 3 bases, leaving 5 bases between the germline ends. The length of the CDR3 is 11 residues. CDR3 DNA sequence: TGCAGCGTGCAACACACCGGGGAGCTGTTTTTT. Its translation: CSVQHTGELFF.

V is TRBV9 and J is TRBJ1-4, with D perhaps matching TRBD1 (5 bases). Trimming stripped 4 bases from V and 6 bases from J, with 19 bases between. Germline V gene sequence: CDR1 SGDLS, CDR2 YYNGEE. CDR3 length: 16 amino acids. CDR3 amino acids: CASSLSRFGGDEKLFF. In DNA, the CDR3 is TGTGCCAGCAGCCTAAGTAGGTTCGGGGGGGATGAAAAACTGTTTTTT.

The chain employs TRBV9 and TRBJ2-3; 13 nucleotides line up with TRBD2. This CDR3 comprises 16 residues. Germline CDR1 is SGDLS and CDR2 is YYNGEE. The V gene end was trimmed by 3 bases and the J gene end by 4 bases; junction bases not matched to a gene: 5. CDR3 in DNA: TGTGCCAGCAGCGGACTGACTAGCGGGGGGTCAGATACGCAGTATTTT. Its protein product is CASSGLTSGGSDTQYF.

V is TRBV11-2 and J is TRBJ2-5; 8 bases are a match to TRBD1. The J call may be incorrect, as the DNA end agrees better with TRBJ2-1. Germline V gene data show CDR1 as SGHAT and CDR2 as FQNNGV. The CDR3 is made up of 17 amino acids. The CDR3 region is CASSLVRTGKKTNEQFF. The CDR3 nucleotides read TGTGCCAGCAGCTTAGTGAGGACAGGGAAAAAAACGAATGAGCAGTTCTTC.

The rearrangement uses TRBV29-1 and TRBJ1-1, with D perhaps matching TRBD1 (5 bases). The CDR3 totals 15 residues. The germline V gene encodes CDR1 SQVTM and CDR2 ANQGSEA. Between the trimmed V and J ends, which lost 5 bases and 3 bases, there was a span of 19 bases. The CDR3 nucleotides are TGCAGCGTTCATAGGCCTTTCTTAGGGGACACTGAAGCTTTCTTT. It specifies CSVHRPFLGDTEAFF.

This clonotype was seen only a few times. The chain joins TRBV11-2 to TRBJ1-2, with D hard to call. V was shortened by 1 base and J by 0 bases, with 12 bases between the two germline ends. Germline CDR1 is SGHAT and CDR2 is FQNNGV. The CDR3 is 16 residues long. The CDR3 sequence: CASSLALLSANYGYTF. The CDR3 nucleotides are TGTGCCAGCAGCTTAGCTCTGTTATCAGCTAACTATGGCTACACCTTC.

This clonotype turned up a few times. The rearrangement joins TRBV19 to TRBJ1-2; 8 bases match TRBD1. The CDR3 totals 14 residues. V dropped 5 bases and J dropped 1; count of bases not matched to a gene: 3. Germline V lookup: CDR1 LNHDA, CDR2 SQIVND (reference sequence). DNA of the CDR3: TGTGCCAGTAGTCACACAGGGGGTAACTATGGCTACACCTTC. Translation: CASSHTGGNYGYTF.

The chain uses TRBV13 and TRBJ1-6, with TRBD1 matching 8 bases. This CDR3 comprises 14 residues. V lost 4 bases and J lost 10; bases outside the gene matches: 6. Germline assignment: CDR1 PRHDT and CDR2 FYEKMQ (reference sequence). The CDR3 DNA is TGTGCCAGCAGCTCGGACAGGGCCATCTCACCCCTCCACTTT. Translated, it gives CASSSDRAISPLHF.

This clonotype occurred a few times. Sequence at one end of the junction differs from germline and may be a read error. The chain carries TRBV9 and TRBJ2-5; 9 nucleotides match TRBD2. Germline values: CDR1 SGDLS, CDR2 YYNGEE. The CDR3 totals 16 residues. CDR3 nucleotides: TGTGCCGGCAGCGCCCGTAGCGGGGGCGAGGGGGAGACCCAGTACTTC. As protein: CAGSARSGGEGETQYF.

The chain joins TRBV12-3 or TRBV12-4 to TRBJ2-4; 8 bases align to TRBD2. This CDR3 has 14 amino acids. After removal of 6 bases from V and 5 bases from J, the junction contained 6 bases not matched to a gene. The CDR3 bases are TGTGCCAGCAGATCCAGCGGGAGAGAAAACATTCAGTACTTC. Its translation: CASRSSGRENIQYF.

The rearrangement joins TRBV25-1 to TRBJ2-5, with D perhaps TRBD2 (6 bases). Trimming took off 6 bases at V and 4 bases at J, with 12 bases between the two ends. Per germline, CDR1 MGHDK and CDR2 SYGVNS. The CDR3 has 13 residues. The CDR3 DNA reads TGTGCCAGCAGCGTCAGCGGGTTAGAGACCCAGTACTTC. Translating gives CASSVSGLETQYF.

The chain has TRBV4-3 and TRBJ1-2; 11 bases are a match to TRBD1. CDR1 is LGHNA and CDR2 is YSLEER in the germline V gene. The V segment lost 5 bases and the J segment 6 bases; nucleotides outside the gene matches: 8. The CDR3 runs 15 residues. As DNA, the CDR3 is TGCGCCAGCAGCGAAGGAGGACAGGGGGCCGATGGCTACACCTTC. It specifies CASSEGGQGADGYTF.

This clonotype showed up just a few times. The CDR3 region is CASSQLASGGFQETQYF. The CDR3 DNA reads TGCGCCAGCAGCCAACTCGCTAGCGGGGGGTTCCAAGAGACCCAGTACTTC. This chain connects TRBV4-1 to TRBJ2-5; TRBD2 agrees at 11 bases. In germline, CDR1 is MGHRA, CDR2 YSYEKL. Unmatched junction bases numbered 6, after V lost 2 bases and J lost 1 base. CDR3 length: 17 residues.

This chain links TRBV7-9 with TRBJ2-7; 8 nucleotides line up with TRBD2. V gave up 4 bases and J gave up 2 bases; unmatched junction bases: 10. Germline V lookup: CDR1 SEHNR, CDR2 FQNEAQ (reference sequence). The CDR3 is made up of 16 amino acids. The DNA of the CDR3 is TGTGCCAGCAGCTCCGGCCCGGGAGGGAGGCCCTACGAGCAGTACTTC. Protein sequence: CASSSGPGGRPYEQYF.

Notes on this clonotype: At one end the junction does not follow the germline gene, possibly because of a read error. The V and J genes are TRBV29-1 and TRBJ2-5, with 9 bases matching TRBD1. The CDR3 has 16 amino acids. Per germline, CDR1 SQVTM and CDR2 ANQGSEA. Here the CDR3 reads CSPINPGGQGFYEQCF. DNA for the CDR3: TGCAGCCCCATTAACCCAGGGGGACAGGGATTTTACGAGCAGTGCTTC. Together with reference TRBV29-1 and TRBJ2-5, the CDR3 gives the full variable domain: SAVISQKPSRDICQRGTSLTIQCQVDSQVTMMFWYRQQPGQSLTLIATANQGSEATYESGFVIDKFPISRPNLTFSTLTVSNMSPEDSSIYLCSPINPGGQGFYEQCFGPGTRLLVL.

This rearrangement joins TRBV12-3 or TRBV12-4 to TRBJ2-3; 8 bases map to TRBD2. Trimming removed 3 bases from V and 4 bases from J; junction bases left unmatched: 6. The CDR3 consists of 15 residues. The CDR3 loop is CASSFQRGRADTQYF. In nucleotides, the CDR3 is TGTGCCAGCAGTTTCCAGCGGGGGAGAGCAGATACGCAGTATTTT.

In DNA, the CDR3 is TGTGCCAGCAGCTCTAACAGGGGGAACACTGAAGCTTTCTTT. This encodes CASSSNRGNTEAFF. V usage is TRBV7-2 and J usage is TRBJ1-1; TRBD1 matches 7 bases. This CDR3 spans 14 amino acids. The V gene's germline CDR1 is SGHTA and CDR2 FQGNSA. After removal of 4 bases from V and 1 base from J, the junction contained 3 bases not matched to a gene.

This clonotype was observed a handful of times. J is TRBJ1-4 and V is TRBV28; D remains ambiguous. Germline CDR1 is MDHEN and CDR2 is SYDVKM. V was clipped by 6 bases and J by 7 bases, with 15 bases between them. The CDR3 is made up of 14 amino acids. CDR3 residues: CASRTRTPFEKLFF. As DNA, the CDR3 is TGTGCCAGCAGAACCCGGACCCCTTTTGAAAAACTGTTTTTT.

This clonotype turned up a few times. This chain uses TRBV5-4 with TRBJ2-5; TRBD2 matches at 7 bases. CDR3 length: 15 amino acids. Trimming took 0 bases from V and 2 from J; bases not matched to a gene: 4. Germline-derived CDR1 and CDR2 are SGHNT and YYREEE (reference sequence). The CDR3 bases are TGTGCCAGCAGCTTGGCTAGCGGACTACAAGAGACCCAGTACTTC. Amino acid sequence: CASSLASGLQETQYF.

The V call is TRBV12-3 or TRBV12-4, the J call TRBJ2-5; 10 nucleotides agree with TRBD2. The DNA end lines up better with TRBJ2-7; the J call may be wrong. The CDR3 spans 18 residues. This CDR3 is CASSPGLARLAGTDEQYF. CDR3 DNA: TGTGCCAGCAGTCCGGGACTAGCGCGTCTTGCTGGGACGGACGAGCAGTACTTC.

The genes are TRBV6-4 and TRBJ1-4, with D perhaps TRBD1 (5 bases). V was shortened by 2 bases and J by 7 bases, with 17 bases between the two germline ends. The CDR3 has 16 residues. The germline gives CDR1 MRHNA, CDR2 SNTAGT. CDR3: CASSDAPWGLCEKLFF. For the CDR3, the DNA is TGTGCCAGCAGTGACGCACCATGGGGCCTGTGTGAAAAACTGTTTTTT.

The chain uses TRBV6-5 and TRBJ2-1; 9 bases are shared with TRBD1. With the DNA end fitting TRBJ2-7 better, the J assignment may be wrong. The CDR3 has 16 residues. CDR1 MNHEY and CDR2 SVGAGI come from the germline V gene. The CDR3 nucleotides are TGTGCCAGCAGTTACCGGGACGGGACAGGGCGACACGAGCAGTACTTC. Its protein is CASSYRDGTGRHEQYF.

The V gene is TRBV28, the J gene TRBJ1-4; D call uncertain. With 7 bases removed from V and 8 bases from J, the gap between germline ends came to 17 bases. The CDR3 contains 14 residues. CDR1 and CDR2 from the germline V gene are MDHEN and SYDVKM. CDR3 sequence: CASTSTLVEEKLFF. In DNA, the CDR3 is TGTGCCAGCACCTCGACGTTAGTTGAAGAAAAACTGTTTTTT.

This clonotype came up a few times. The V gene is TRBV5-1, the J gene TRBJ2-7, with D possibly being TRBD2 (6 bases). CDR3 length: 18 amino acids. Germline CDR1 reads SGHRS; CDR2 reads YFSETQ. The V gene lost 5 bases and the J gene lost 5 bases, with 29 bases spanning the gap. The CDR3 DNA is TGCGCCAGCAGAAAGTTCAGTAAGAGGTCCGGGAGCCAGGACGAGCAGTACTTC. It is translated as CASRKFSKRSGSQDEQYF. The full variable domain, with the rest looked up from reference TRBV5-1 and TRBJ2-7, is KAGVTQTPRYLIKTRGQQVTLSCSPISGHRSVSWYQQTPGQGLQFLFEYFSETQRNKGNFPGRFSGRQFSNSRSEMNVSTLELGDSALYLCASRKFSKRSGSQDEQYFGPGTRLTVT.